The 2 T cell receptor beta chains below all came from one sample that was sequenced in a study of T cell repertoires in cytomegalovirus infection. MiXCR was run by TCRdb on the reads, yielding one entry per CDR3 protein. Altogether around 310,000 distinct CDR3 sequences are present, about a sixth being singletons, with the ten largest covering approximately 12%. Sample: PBMCs. The receptors originated from a human donor in good health (CMV status not recorded). Some clones in this sample may be carry-over from other donors' samples.

This clonotype is a singleton in its sample. The chain uses TRBV19 and TRBJ1-4; D uncertain. Trimming pared 9 bases from V and 7 bases from J, leaving 21 bases between. From germline, CDR1 is LNHDA and CDR2 SQIVND (reference sequence). The CDR3 covers 15 residues. In DNA form, the CDR3 reads TGTGCCAGGTCAAAGTACAGTAACCCTCTTGAAAAACTGTTTTTT. It codes for CARSKYSNPLEKLFF.

At least ten counts were recorded for this clonotype. This chain joins TRBV7-8 and TRBJ2-7, with 7 nucleotides matching TRBD2. Germline CDR1 reads SGHVS; CDR2 reads FQNEAQ. This CDR3 comprises 16 residues. Germline trimming cut 5 bases from V and 3 bases from J; bases unmatched to any gene: 13. The CDR3 here is CASSAGGSVAYYEQYF. The CDR3 bases are TGTGCCAGCAGCGCCGGGGGGAGCGTGGCCTACTACGAGCAGTACTTC.